The clone carrying this T cell receptor (beta chain) was seen once. The repertoire was sequenced with immunoSEQ multiplex PCR; TCRdb's copy has only in-frame clones and lacks some. Of some 450,000 clones in the sample, roughly 88% were seen once. Sample treatment: about 20 received Ad26.COV2.S at low or high dose, single or two shots; roughly five received placebo; per-sample allocation not given. Collection of the samples took place on day 63 after the first injection of vaccine or placebo. This Boston cohort included adults aged 18-55 years. The shot given was an Ad26 vector that makes Wuhan-strain SARS-CoV-2 spike. The sample belongs to a study of Ad26.COV2.S vaccination and SARS-CoV-2 variants. Study-wide background: The vaccine Ad26.COV2.S was put into the muscle once, or twice with 56 days between.

Germline assignment: CDR1 SGHVS and CDR2 FNYEAQ. Trimming removed 3 bases at V and 0 bases at J, with 12 bases between. The CDR3 loop spans 15 amino acids. V usage is TRBV7-6 and J usage is TRBJ2-7; D is perhaps TRBD2 (6 bases). The sequenced sample was peripheral blood, obtained in a trial of Ad26.COV2.S vaccine versus placebo. The TCR comes from a person between 18 and 60 years old who received the Ad26.COV2.S COVID-19 vaccine or a placebo. In DNA, the CDR3 is TGTGCCAGCAGCTTTGGGCGGGACCCCTCCTACGAGCAGTACTTC. It specifies CASSFGRDPSYEQYF.